Given below is one TCR beta chain in context. Antigen unknown. This entry comes from a study of vaccination effects on CD4 cells after COVID-19. At the level of the study: Participants completed two doses of the BNT162b2 or mRNA-1273 vaccine. Study observations and caveats: Infection-derived and vaccine-derived clones contracted markedly late after vaccination.

Germline CDR1 and CDR2: SNHLY and FYNNEI. V lost 7 bases and J lost 5; bases outside the gene matches: 13. The CDR3 has 18 amino acids. Produced via immunoSEQ multiplex PCR; TCRdb's table is partial and in-frame only. The repertoire holds tens of thousands of clones, with about 70% as singletons. Subsequent to 10 days of culture, CD4+ T cells were isolated. The material was CD4+ T cells from PBMCs cultured without peptide, obtained before COVID-19 vaccination. The V call is TRBV2, the J call TRBJ2-3; 15 bases are a match to TRBD2. The receptor's source is a human donor who received a COVID-19 vaccine. CDR3 residues: CASTRTGLAGGPGDTQYF. The CDR3 DNA reads as TGTGCCAGCACCCGAACGGGACTAGCGGGAGGCCCAGGAGATACGCAGTATTTT.